This entry lists 25 T cell receptor beta chains sequenced from one sample in a study of PD-L1 blockade in urothelial cancer. The assay was immunoSEQ multiplex PCR, and TCRdb's table has in-frame clones only and misses some. The data show 35,000 to 45,000 clones, approximately 34% seen once. The source material was tumor tissue, sampled before atezolizumab (anti-PD-L1) treatment. The source of these receptors is a man between 60 and 75 years old with urothelial cancer.

This clone showed up many times. The gene calls are TRBV11-3 and TRBJ1-4; tentative D call: TRBD1 (6 bases). V lost 5 bases and J lost 2, with 12 bases in between. The CDR3 covers 15 residues. CDR1 SGHNT and CDR2 YENEEA come from the germline V gene. In DNA form, the CDR3 reads TGTGCCAGCAGCGAAAAGCAGGGGACTAATGAAAAACTGTTTTTT. Amino acid sequence: CASSEKQGTNEKLFF.

By frequency in the sample, this clone is medium-sized. The chain is built from TRBV30 and TRBJ1-4; TRBD1 is a possible D gene (6 bases). Per germline, CDR1 GTSNPN and CDR2 SVGIG (reference sequence). V dropped 2 bases and J dropped 8 bases, with 9 bases sitting between them. The CDR3 spans 12 residues. The CDR3 reads CAWSNRAEKLFF. CDR3 bases: TGTGCCTGGAGTAACAGGGCGGAAAAACTGTTTTTT. Variable domain in full (rest from reference TRBV30 and TRBJ1-4): SQTIHQWPATLVQPVGSPLSLECTVEGTSNPNLYWYRQAAGRGLQLLFYSVGIGQISSEVPQNLSASRPQDRQFILSSKKLLLSDSGFYLCAWSNRAEKLFFGSGTQLSVL.

In this sample, this clone turned up many times. CDR3 DNA sequence: TGTGCCAGCAGCGTAGCGGGCGCGGACTACGAGCAGTACTTC. The encoded protein is CASSVAGADYEQYF. The chain carries TRBV9 and TRBJ2-7; D gene ambiguous. Trimming took 0 bases from V and 3 from J, leaving 10 bases between them. Germline CDR1 is SGDLS and CDR2 is YYNGEE. The CDR3 loop spans 14 amino acids.

This rearrangement joins TRBV6-8 to TRBJ2-3; TRBD1 might be the D (6 bases). V was clipped by 5 bases and J by 6 bases, with 9 bases between them. Germline assignment: CDR1 MNHGY and CDR2 SAAAGT. This CDR3 spans 12 amino acids. The CDR3 region is CASSRQGDTQYF. CDR3 in DNA: TGTGCCAGCAGTCGCCAGGGGGATACGCAGTATTTT.

The genes are TRBV19 and TRBJ1-2; 7 bases are a match to TRBD1. V trimming: 6 bases; J trimming: 8 bases; junction bases outside the gene matches: 9. Germline V gene sequence: CDR1 LNHDA, CDR2 SQIVND (reference sequence). The CDR3 has 13 residues. DNA for the CDR3: TGTGCCAGTAGCTTCGACAGGGCGCGCGGCTACACCTTC. It is translated as CASSFDRARGYTF.

This clone was seen only a few times. The V call is TRBV25-1, the J call TRBJ1-4; no clear D. Trimming stripped 7 bases from V and 8 bases from J, with 20 bases between. The germline V gene encodes CDR1 MGHDK and CDR2 SYGVNS. The CDR3 loop spans 15 amino acids. The CDR3 coding sequence is TGTGCCAGCATGGGTTCACAACTCGGTGGGGAAAAACTGTTTTTT. This codes for CASMGSQLGGEKLFF.

Ten or more counts support this clone. The rearrangement links TRBV9 to TRBJ2-3; D call uncertain. Germline V gene lookup returns CDR1 SGDLS and CDR2 YYNGEE. The CDR3 runs 14 residues. Trimming removed 4 bases from V and 1 base from J, with 10 bases in between. The CDR3 coding sequence is TGTGCCAGCAGCCGCGAGGAGCGCACAGATACGCAGTATTTT. Its translation: CASSREERTDTQYF. Supplemented by reference TRBV9 and TRBJ2-3, the full variable domain reads DSGVTQTPKHLITATGQRVTLRCSPRSGDLSVYWYQQSLDQGLQFLIQYYNGEERAKGNILERFSAQQFPDLHSELNLSSLELGDSALYFCASSREERTDTQYFGPGTRLTVL.

The chain employs TRBV6-9 and TRBJ2-1, with D perhaps being TRBD1 or TRBD2 (5 bases each). The CDR3 loop spans 14 amino acids. The germline V gene encodes CDR1 MNHGY and CDR2 SVAAGI. With 2 bases removed from V and 0 bases from J, the gap between germline ends came to 5 bases. CDR3 nucleotide sequence: TGTGCCAGCAGTTATGGGGGCTCCTACAATGAGCAGTTCTTC. The encoded protein is CASSYGGSYNEQFF.

This clone appeared a few times. The rearrangement links TRBV6-8 to TRBJ1-2; no clear D. The V gene's germline CDR1 is MNHGY and CDR2 SAAAGT. The CDR3 extends over 13 amino acids. Trimming removed 2 bases from V and 0 bases from J, with 4 bases in between. Written as DNA, the CDR3 is TGTGCCAGCAGTTACGGGCCTAACTATGGCTACACCTTC. Residues: CASSYGPNYGYTF.

The table lists this clone with a few counts. The chain combines TRBV6-8 with TRBJ1-6; the D gene is possibly TRBD1 (5 bases). This CDR3 is built from 14 residues. Germline lookup yields CDR1 MNHGY and CDR2 SAAAGT. V was cut by 5 bases and J by 8 bases, with 13 bases left in between. The CDR3 here is CASSLGPGYSPLHF. The CDR3 nucleotides are TGTGCCAGCAGTCTGGGACCGGGCTATTCACCCCTCCACTTT.

This clone was counted at least ten times. The chain has TRBV6-8 and TRBJ1-1; D is unresolved. V dropped 2 bases and J dropped 8 bases, with 12 bases sitting between them. The CDR3 covers 13 residues. Germline CDR1 is MNHGY and CDR2 is SAAAGT. In nucleotides, the CDR3 is TGTGCCAGCAGTTACGGGCAAAAAACCGAAGCTTTCTTT. Residues: CASSYGQKTEAFF.

The CDR3 nucleotides are TGTGCCAGCAGCCCCCTGTTGAACACCGGGGAGCTGTTTTTT. It encodes CASSPLLNTGELFF. The chain uses TRBV14 and TRBJ2-2; no clear D gene. This CDR3 has 14 amino acids. The V end was cut by 4 bases, the J end by 1 base, with 7 bases between. Germline CDR1 SGHDN, CDR2 FVKESK.

The chain uses TRBV29-1 and TRBJ2-2, with TRBD1 matching over 8 bases. Germline CDR1 and CDR2: SQVTM and ANQGSEA. This CDR3 has 14 amino acids. The CDR3 reads CSDDRGWSTGELFF. CDR3 DNA: TGCAGTGACGACAGGGGATGGTCCACCGGGGAGCTGTTTTTT.

Only a few counts were recorded for this clone. The gene calls are TRBV2 and TRBJ2-7; D is perhaps TRBD1 (5 bases). The CDR3 has 15 residues. V lost 3 bases and J lost 6, with 18 bases in between. CDR1 SNHLY and CDR2 FYNNEI come from the germline V gene. DNA for the CDR3: TGTGCCAGCAGTGACCGGGCAGGGTTTTATCGCGAGCAGTACTTC. Its translation: CASSDRAGFYREQYF.

V is TRBV28 and J is TRBJ1-1; a weak D match, TRBD1 (5 bases). The CDR3 loop spans 15 amino acids. The V gene's germline CDR1 is MDHEN and CDR2 SYDVKM. With 3 bases removed from V and 13 bases from J, the gap between germline ends came to 24 bases. CDR3 protein: CASSFVIYEGLGSFF. Here the CDR3 DNA reads TGTGCCAGCAGTTTCGTGATCTACGAGGGGCTCGGTAGTTTCTTT.

The rearrangement uses TRBV5-1 and TRBJ2-1; a possible D gene is TRBD2 (6 bases). The CDR3 is 14 residues long. V was trimmed by 5 bases and J by 6 bases, leaving 15 bases between them. The germline V gene has CDR1 SGHRS and CDR2 YFSETQ. The CDR3 DNA is TGCGCCAGCAGGAGGTTGGAGGGATCCAATGAGCAGTTCTTC. This sequence encodes CASRRLEGSNEQFF.

The CDR3: CASSLEAGGDASTDTQYF. The DNA of the CDR3 is TGCGCCAGCAGCTTGGAAGCGGGGGGTGATGCGAGCACAGATACGCAGTATTTT. The chain links TRBV5-1 to TRBJ2-3; 9 nucleotides align to TRBD2. The germline V gene encodes CDR1 SGHRS and CDR2 YFSETQ. V lost 0 bases to trimming and J lost 0 bases; unmatched junction nucleotides: 8. The CDR3 extends over 18 amino acids.

The chain recombines TRBV18 with TRBJ1-1; D might be TRBD1 (6 bases). The CDR3 is 17 amino acids. Germline loops: CDR1 KGHSH, CDR2 LQKENI. The germline V and J ends were trimmed by 6 bases and 1 base, with 21 bases remaining between them. The CDR3 nucleotides read TGTGCCAGCTCGGTCTTGGGGGGCCTCCGAGGGAACACTGAAGCTTTCTTT. Encoded protein: CASSVLGGLRGNTEAFF.

In its sample, this clone was seen many times. This chain uses TRBV9 with TRBJ1-2, with a weak D call TRBD1 (6 bases). This CDR3 is built from 18 residues. Per the germline V gene, CDR1 is SGDLS and CDR2 is YYNGEE. The V and J ends lost 4 bases and 4 bases respectively, with 26 bases between them. CDR3: CASSPINSQGGGVYGYTF. The CDR3 nucleotides read TGTGCCAGCAGCCCGATAAACTCTCAAGGGGGTGGGGTCTATGGCTACACCTTC. Variable domain in full (rest from reference TRBV9 and TRBJ1-2): DSGVTQTPKHLITATGQRVTLRCSPRSGDLSVYWYQQSLDQGLQFLIQYYNGEERAKGNILERFSAQQFPDLHSELNLSSLELGDSALYFCASSPINSQGGGVYGYTFGSGTRLTVV.

This chain uses TRBV5-1 with TRBJ1-1; D call uncertain. V dropped 4 bases and J dropped 1 base, with 11 bases sitting between them. This CDR3 comprises 14 residues. CDR1 is SGHRS and CDR2 is YFSETQ in the germline V gene. The CDR3 DNA is TGCGCCAGCAGCATACAGCCAGGGAACACTGAAGCTTTCTTT. Translated, it gives CASSIQPGNTEAFF.

The chain combines TRBV2 with TRBJ2-6, with D hard to call. The CDR3 contains 12 residues. Germline V gene sequence: CDR1 SNHLY, CDR2 FYNNEI. The germline V and J ends were trimmed by 10 bases and 1 base, with 5 bases remaining between them. In nucleotides, the CDR3 is TGTGCCACCTTATCTGGGGCCAACGTCCTGACTTTC. It is translated as CATLSGANVLTF. Supplemented by reference TRBV2 and TRBJ2-6, the full variable domain reads EPEVTQTPSHQVTQMGQEVILRCVPISNHLYFYWYRQILGQKVEFLVSFYNNEISEKSEIFDDQFSVERPDGSNFTLKIRSTKLEDSAMYFCATLSGANVLTFGAGSRLTVL.

This clone occurred many times. V and J are TRBV11-3 and TRBJ2-1; TRBD1 matches at 7 bases. Trimming removed 4 bases from V and 6 bases from J; junction bases left unmatched: 9. The CDR3 has 15 amino acids. CDR1 SGHNT and CDR2 YENEEA come from the germline V gene. Here the CDR3 DNA reads TGTGCCAGCAGCTCCCAAGGGGGCTACTTCAATGAGCAGTTCTTC. Protein product: CASSSQGGYFNEQFF.

In its sample, this clone was seen a few times. The J gene is TRBJ1-2, the V gene TRBV2; D is perhaps TRBD1 (5 bases). The CDR3 extends over 14 amino acids. V lost 1 base and J 6 bases, leaving 12 bases between the germline ends. The germline V gene encodes CDR1 SNHLY and CDR2 FYNNEI. As DNA, the CDR3 is TGTGCCAGCAGTGAAGAAGGGGAAGAGAATGGCTACACCTTC. Encoded protein: CASSEEGEENGYTF.

The V and J genes are TRBV5-1 and TRBJ2-1; a possible D gene is TRBD2 (5 bases). The CDR3 loop spans 16 amino acids. The ends were cut back, 3 bases at V and 9 bases at J, with 22 bases in the middle. Germline values: CDR1 SGHRS, CDR2 YFSETQ. The CDR3 DNA sequence: TGCGCCAGCAGCTCCGGCCACGGGGTATCTGACATTGAGCAGTTCTTC. Amino acid sequence: CASSSGHGVSDIEQFF.

The chain employs TRBV6-8 and TRBJ2-7; 9 bases line up with TRBD1. Germline CDR1 is MNHGY and CDR2 is SAAAGT. This CDR3 has 14 residues. Trimming took 5 bases from V and 6 from J; bases not matched to a gene: 8. CDR3 DNA sequence: TGTGCCAGCAGTCCGGGACAGGGTCGATCCGAGCAGTACTTC. Its translation is CASSPGQGRSEQYF.